Each of the 6 T cell receptor beta chains below was sequenced from the same sample in a study of blood T cell repertoires in COVID-19. The data were produced by immunoSEQ multiplex PCR, yet TCRdb's version contains in-frame clones alone and is incomplete. The data hold some 250,000 clones, with roughly 85% observed a single time. Sequencing was carried out using peripheral blood. Every receptor here comes from a woman between 18 and 29 years old with acute or convalescent COVID-19.

This clone appeared a single time. The CDR3 region has the DNA TGTGCCACCAGCTTGGGAGGGGCTAGCGGGAGAGGGTCCTACAATGAGCAGTTCTTC. This gives the protein CATSLGGASGRGSYNEQFF. The chain links TRBV15 to TRBJ2-1; 10 bases are shared with TRBD2. With V trimmed by 5 bases and J by 1 base, 14 bases remained unmatched. The CDR3 is 19 residues long. Germline assignment: CDR1 LNHNV and CDR2 YYDKDF (reference sequence).

This clone has a handful of counts. This chain connects TRBV3-1 (or the pseudogene TRBV3-2) to TRBJ2-3; D is ambiguous. The CDR3 contains 16 residues. The V and J ends lost 0 bases and 3 bases respectively, with 13 bases between them. CDR1 is LGHDT and CDR2 is YNNKEL in the germline V gene (reference sequence). The CDR3 coding sequence is TGTGCCAGCAGCCAAGAAAGGCGGTTTAAGACAGATACGCAGTATTTT. Its protein is CASSQERRFKTDTQYF.

This clone was found once. This chain links TRBV30 with TRBJ2-2; D possibly corresponds to TRBD2 (6 bases). Germline CDR1 and CDR2: GTSNPN and SVGIG (reference sequence). The CDR3 totals 13 residues. V was pared by 0 bases and J by 7 bases, with 9 bases between. CDR3 region: CAWSVLGGGELFF. In DNA form, the CDR3 reads TGTGCCTGGAGTGTACTGGGGGGCGGGGAGCTGTTTTTT. The whole variable domain, remainder taken from reference TRBV30 and TRBJ2-2, is SQTIHQWPATLVQPVGSPLSLECTVEGTSNPNLYWYRQAAGRGLQLLFYSVGIGQISSEVPQNLSASRPQDRQFILSSKKLLLSDSGFYLCAWSVLGGGELFFGEGSRLTVL.

The chain joins TRBV29-1 to TRBJ2-1; 7 nucleotides agree with TRBD2. This CDR3 has 14 residues. The V and J ends lost 2 bases and 4 bases, in that order; junction bases with no gene match: 5. Germline assignment: CDR1 SQVTM and CDR2 ANQGSEA. CDR3 amino acids: CSVEIVSGYNEQFF. The CDR3 DNA reads as TGCAGCGTTGAAATAGTTAGCGGGTACAATGAGCAGTTCTTC.

The chain carries TRBV19 and TRBJ2-7; 8 bases are a match to TRBD2. Germline V CDR1 and CDR2: LNHDA, SQIVND (reference sequence). The CDR3 contains 15 residues. The trim removed 3 bases at V and 0 bases at J, leaving 4 bases unmatched. The CDR3 sequence is CASSIIGTSSYEQYF. The CDR3, as DNA: TGTGCCAGTAGTATTATCGGGACTAGCTCCTACGAGCAGTACTTC.

The chain has TRBV5-4 and TRBJ2-3; maybe TRBD2 (6 bases). CDR1 is SGHNT and CDR2 is YYREEE in the germline V gene (reference sequence). CDR3 length: 14 amino acids. Trimming took 4 bases from V and 2 from J, leaving 11 bases between them. The CDR3 sequence: CASSPRDFTDTQYF. In DNA form, the CDR3 reads TGTGCCAGCAGCCCACGGGACTTCACAGATACGCAGTATTTT.